This record covers a single TCR beta chain. These data belong to a study of blood T cell repertoires in COVID-19. Study overall: Material from acute and convalescent COVID-19 was sourced from the United States, Italy and Spain. Sources were T cells, B-cell-depleted T cells, or PBMCs; the material itself was cDNA or gDNA.

Germline assignment: CDR1 MGHRA and CDR2 YSYEKL. Trimming cost V 1 base and J 5 bases, with 12 bases left between them. This CDR3 has 14 amino acids. In the source study's methods: Amplification of reference gene primers was used by the study to estimate nucleated cell counts. TCRdb keeps only in-frame clones here, not all; method: immunoSEQ multiplex PCR. The V and J calls and clone size come from that table; D and trimming were worked out from the DNA. Among under 200,000 clones listed, over 65% were seen once. The rearrangement uses TRBV4-1 and TRBJ2-7; D unclear. The specimen was peripheral blood. The TCR comes from a man aged 55 to 70 with acute or convalescent COVID-19. The CDR3 region is CASSQGNSPHEQYF. For the CDR3, the DNA is TGCGCCAGCAGCCAAGGTAACAGTCCCCACGAGCAGTACTTC.